The present entry profiles one TCR beta chain with its context. Its binding antigen is unknown. Per-base qualities were not stored, and no clone one base away is much larger. The CDR3 spans 17 residues, from the cysteine through the phenylalanine. Kept here is only the CDR3 DNA, which spans 51 bases and is read in frame from base 1. Per the germline V gene, SGHNT is the CDR1 and YENEEA is the CDR2. Relative to germline, V is missing 5 bases and J is missing 3 bases, with 11 bases of the junction outside any gene match. This specimen belongs to a study of T cell responses to AZD1222 COVID-19 vaccine (dated by TCRdb to about 2021). Some background on the complete study: A total of 233 trial participants underwent TCR sequencing, of whom under 220 had received two doses of AZD1222 and around 25 had received two doses of the MenACWY control vaccine. Trial participants were enrolled by age into subgroups of 18-55, 56-69 and 70-plus years, and around 140, 26 and 57 TCR-sequenced participants, respectively, were included in these subgroups.

General conclusions and limits of the study: Conclusions about previously exposed vaccinees are limited, since just a handful of AZD1222 recipients were seropositive for SARS-CoV-2 at baseline. Participants were mostly white British, with more females than males. The authors suggested clonal diversity may have been underestimated. Reportedly, close to half of the unique spike-specific TCRs recognized epitopes lying outside the regions that are mutated in the B.1.351 and B.1.1.7 variants. Because no day 14 peak-response samples were available, repertoires were characterized only after the peak T cell response. In the small 56-69-year group, the increase in depth fell short of significance, most likely because of low power. The whole spike protein was spanned by vaccine-associated CD4 TCRs, and dominant responses were seen in regions 160-218 and 743-854. A significant rise in spike-specific TCR breadth and depth was observed after two AZD1222 doses relative to day 0 and relative to MenACWY recipients.

This specimen's time point label, interpreted: about 28 days (+/-7) after the second vaccine dose. AZD1222 recipients whose second dose came at about 4 weeks and those whose second dose came at about 12 weeks were combined into one group, since spike-specific TCR depth and breadth did not differ between the two schedules. Samples from vaccinated people were obtained from the UK trials COV001 and COV002, which included a single-blind randomized controlled phase 2/3 trial of AZD1222 (ChAdOx1 nCoV-19) in healthy adults. For TCRbeta chain sequencing, PBMC samples from trial participants were taken at day 0 and at day 28 after the second dose. The CDR3 regions of human TCRbeta chains were analyzed by immunosequencing. Under the source paper's analysis protocol: TCRs in the repertoires were compared against a reference library of SARS-CoV-2-specific TCRs that had been generated with the MIRA antigen-specificity platform. Breadth was defined as the fraction of unique TCRs that were SARS-CoV-2-associated. Depth was defined as the fraction of total T cells that were SARS-CoV-2-associated. Using the MIRA data, each spike-specific TCR was assigned both to the spike region to which the TCR was reactive and to a CD4 or CD8 class. Log10-transformed breadth and depth values were compared by one-way ANOVA with Sidak's multiple comparisons tests. TCRdb retrieved this table from immuneACCESS and kept in-frame rearrangements only. Not all clones are present; in checked studies, unresolved V genes account for under half, and no reason is known for the remainder. That table gives V, J and clone size, and the DNA gave D and trimming. The sample has about 130,000 clones on record, roughly nine tenths of them singletons. The biggest ten clones account for approximately 9.4% of the sample.

Sequencing used peripheral blood, obtained 28 days after the second AZD1222 dose. The receptor was isolated from an adult who received the AZD1222 COVID-19 vaccine. In this chain, TRBV11-3 is recombined with TRBJ2-1; TRBD1 agrees with 9 junctional bases. The DNA is as follows: TGTGCCAGCAGCGCCTCCGGGACAGGGCTGGACTACAATGAGCAGTTCTTC. It encodes CASSASGTGLDYNEQFF.